This TCR beta chain was profiled in a study of cytomegalovirus exposure and HLA in healthy donors. Study information: The same platform as the approximately 660 first-cohort repertoires was used for the 120 validation repertoires, a later analysis reported. Study-wide points: A subsequent analysis found that TCR clusters from the first cohort also tended to co-occur in the approximately 130 validation repertoires, with 90% to 95% of cluster scores above 0. Associated with cytomegalovirus, according to the listing, were around 160 TCR beta chains.

TCRdb keeps only in-frame clones here, not all; method: immunoSEQ multiplex PCR. Of about 82,000 clones detected, more than 85% appear once; the ten largest clones hold 0.65% to 0.8%. The study drew the donors from its roughly 120-subject validation cohort, separate from the approximately 700-subject first cohort. This CDR3 contains 16 residues. V lost 3 bases, J lost 2 bases, and 18 bases lay in between. Per germline, CDR1 SGHNT and CDR2 YYREEE (reference sequence). Details on this clone: Its cognate antigen is unknown.

This clonotype was sampled from a man younger than 30 in good health and CMV-seronegative. The chain has TRBV5-4 and TRBJ2-7, with a weak D call TRBD1 (6 bases). Specimen: PBMCs. The CDR3 sequence: CASSSYFSRGPYEQYF. The CDR3 DNA reads as TGTGCCAGCAGCTCGTACTTCTCCAGGGGCCCCTACGAGCAGTACTTC.